These 20 T cell receptor beta chains originate from one sample sequenced in a study of T cells in Graves' hyperthyroidism and ophthalmopathy. RNA transcripts served as the template for amplifying TCR beta CDR3 regions. The TCR CDR3 first-round RT-PCR relied on the HTBI primer set. TCRdb re-called the multiplex PCR reads with MiXCR, one entry per CDR3 protein. Among 500,000 to 600,000 distinct CDR3 sequences listed, 40% to 55% were seen once. The material sequenced was peripheral blood or thyroid tissue (not recorded which). These receptors were obtained from an adult woman with Graves' disease, either hyperthyroidism or ophthalmopathy (not recorded which).

About this clonotype itself: The conserved phenylalanine or tryptophan is not found at the CDR3 terminus, so this likely reflects a read error. It is unclear where the CDR3 begins or ends on the DNA, so no DNA is shown, and the CDR3 is as TCRdb lists it. The V gene is TRBV10-3, the J gene TRBJ2-7; the D call in the table, TRBD2, was not verified against the DNA. The germline V gene has CDR1 ENHRY and CDR2 SYGVKD. The CDR3 numbers 8 amino acids, ends counted. The CDR3 reads CATKGARE.

CDR3 protein: CASKQQGGVQHF. As DNA, the CDR3 is TGTGCCAGCAAGCAACAGGGGGGGGTTCAGCATTTT. The genes are TRBV6-1 and TRBJ1-5; TRBD1 aligns across 8 bases. V lost 7 bases to trimming and J lost 13 bases; unmatched junction nucleotides: 9. The germline V gene encodes CDR1 MNHNS and CDR2 SASEGT. CDR3 size: 12 residues.

This clonotype was picked up many times. V and J are TRBV12-3 or TRBV12-4 and TRBJ1-1; possible D gene TRBD1, 6 bases. CDR3 length: 14 residues. Trimming pared 6 bases from V and 7 bases from J, leaving 18 bases between. CDR3 nucleotides: TGTGCCAGCAGCCGACTTATTTCGGACAGTGAAGCTTTCTTT. This sequence encodes CASSRLISDSEAFF.

The CDR3 bases are TGTGCCAGCAGCCCTGAGGGACAGCTAGCCACTGAAGCTTTCTTT. It translates to CASSPEGQLATEAFF. This chain uses TRBV9 with TRBJ1-1; 7 bases fit TRBD1. V gave up 4 bases and J gave up 4 bases; unmatched junction bases: 10. Germline assignment: CDR1 SGDLS and CDR2 YYNGEE. The CDR3 consists of 15 residues.

The table lists this clonotype with a few counts. The rearrangement uses TRBV15 and TRBJ2-5; weak D call: TRBD2 (5 bases). The germline V gene has CDR1 LNHNV and CDR2 YYDKDF (reference sequence). This CDR3 is built from 15 residues. V lost 5 bases to trimming and J lost 4 bases, with 17 bases between them. The CDR3 here is CATSGGRVGGETQYF. In DNA, the CDR3 is TGTGCCACCAGCGGAGGTCGTGTTGGCGGAGAGACCCAGTACTTC. Drawing the rest from reference TRBV15 and TRBJ2-5, the complete variable domain is DAMVIQNPRYQVTQFGKPVTLSCSQTLNHNVMYWYQQKSSQAPKLLFHYYDKDFNNEADTPDNFQSRRPNTSFCFLDIRSPGLGDTAMYLCATSGGRVGGETQYFGPGTRLLVL.

This clonotype appeared many times. The chain employs TRBV20-1 and TRBJ1-2, with D possibly being TRBD1 (5 bases). V lost 1 base to trimming and J lost 5 bases, with 8 bases between them. Germline V lookup: CDR1 DFQATT, CDR2 SNEGSKA (reference sequence). CDR3 length: 12 amino acids. The CDR3 sequence: CSARVGGYGYTF. CDR3 coding DNA: TGCAGTGCTAGAGTGGGGGGATATGGCTACACCTTC.

V gene TRBV10-3 combines with J gene TRBJ2-5; 9 bases are shared with TRBD1. The CDR3 is made up of 16 amino acids. Looked up from germline, CDR1 is ENHRY and CDR2 is SYGVKD. Unmatched junction bases numbered 17, after V lost 10 bases and J lost 5 bases. The CDR3 is CASSRSAGQGSETQYF. CDR3 nucleotides: TGTGCCAGCAGCCGATCAGCGGGACAGGGCTCGGAGACCCAGTACTTC.

This clonotype was counted a few times. The CDR3 sequence: CASTGLNTEAFF. The CDR3 region has the DNA TGTGCCAGTACCGGGCTGAACACTGAAGCTTTCTTT. This chain links TRBV28 with TRBJ1-1; D not resolved. The V gene lost 9 bases and the J gene lost 0 bases, with 8 bases spanning the gap. CDR3 length: 12 residues. Germline CDR1 is MDHEN and CDR2 is SYDVKM.

This clonotype occurred many times. This sequence joins TRBV19 and TRBJ2-5, with TRBD2 matching 10 bases. CDR1 is LNHDA and CDR2 is SQIVND in the germline V gene (reference sequence). J gave up 5 bases and V 4 bases, and 4 bases lay outside the gene matches. CDR3 size: 14 residues. CDR3 region: CASSTSGSTETQYF. CDR3 nucleotide sequence: TGTGCCAGTAGTACTAGCGGGAGTACGGAGACCCAGTACTTC. Based on the CDR3 plus reference TRBV19 and TRBJ2-5, the full variable domain is DGGITQSPKYLFRKEGQNVTLSCEQNLNHDAMYWYRQDPGQGLRLIYYSQIVNDFQKGDIAEGYSVSREKKESFPLTVTSAQKNPTAFYLCASSTSGSTETQYFGPGTRLLVL.

The genes are TRBV27 and TRBJ2-2; D may correspond to TRBD1 or TRBD2 (6 bases each). Germline CDR1 MNHEY, CDR2 SMNVEV (reference sequence). The CDR3 is 15 amino acids. The V end was cut by 5 bases, the J end by 0 bases, with 10 bases between. The CDR3 DNA reads as TGTGCCAGCAGTCGGGGGACATCGAACACCGGGGAGCTGTTTTTT. This codes for CASSRGTSNTGELFF.

The chain carries TRBV5-1 and TRBJ1-3, with D perhaps matching TRBD1 (5 bases). CDR3 length: 15 amino acids. Germline assignment: CDR1 SGHRS and CDR2 YFSETQ. Deletions cut 0 bases from V and 2 bases from J, with 9 bases between. CDR3 in amino acids: CASSLGDSAGNTIYF. CDR3 nucleotides: TGCGCCAGCAGCTTGGGTGACAGCGCTGGAAACACCATATATTTT.

In this sample, this clonotype turned up many times. The V and J genes are TRBV19 and TRBJ1-5; weak D call: TRBD1 (6 bases). Germline lookup yields CDR1 LNHDA and CDR2 SQIVND (reference sequence). The CDR3 runs 15 residues. V gave up 7 bases and J gave up 2 bases, with 15 bases separating them. The CDR3 bases are TGTGCCAGTAAAGGGTGGTCAGGGGGCAATCAGCCCCAGCATTTT. Translation gives CASKGWSGGNQPQHF.

This clonotype occurred many times. The chain couples TRBV7-2 to TRBJ2-5; D possibly matches TRBD1 or TRBD2 (7 bases each). The CDR3 consists of 15 residues. V lost 2 bases, J lost 4 bases, and 14 bases lay in between. Germline CDR1 is SGHTA and CDR2 is FQGNSA. The CDR3 DNA sequence: TGTGCCAGCAGCTTATACAGGGGAGGGATAGAGACCCAGTACTTC. It yields the protein CASSLYRGGIETQYF.

This clonotype appeared a single time. The chain is built from TRBV28 and TRBJ1-1; TRBD1 agrees at 7 bases. Germline V lookup: CDR1 MDHEN, CDR2 SYDVKM. The CDR3 has 14 amino acids. V was pared by 5 bases and J by 7 bases, with 10 bases of the junction left unmatched. CDR3 in DNA: TGTGCCAGCAGTCCGGGTGAGGGGGCTCTTGAAGCTTTCTTT. This encodes CASSPGEGALEAFF. The full variable domain, its missing parts supplied by reference TRBV28 and TRBJ1-1, is DVKVTQSSRYLVKRTGEKVFLECVQDMDHENMFWYRQDPGLGLRLIYFSYDVKMKEKGDIPEGYSVSREKKERFSLILESASTNQTSMYLCASSPGEGALEAFFGQGTRLTVV.

Written as DNA, the CDR3 is TGTGCCAGCAGTTTAACGCAGGGATCTGGAAACACCATATATTTT. It specifies CASSLTQGSGNTIYF. This rearrangement joins TRBV27 to TRBJ1-3, with D possibly TRBD1 on 5 matching bases. CDR1 and CDR2 (germline): MNHEY, SMNVEV (reference sequence). Trimming took off 2 bases at V and 1 base at J, with 9 bases between the two ends. The CDR3 runs 15 residues.

The chain links TRBV20-1 to TRBJ1-1; D is uncertain. In germline, CDR1 is DFQATT, CDR2 SNEGSKA (reference sequence). The CDR3 totals 15 residues. V was cut by 6 bases and J by 4 bases, with 21 bases left in between. CDR3 coding DNA: TGCAGTGCGGAAGATCCGGATCCCGGCGTCACTGAAGCTTTCTTT. Translation: CSAEDPDPGVTEAFF.

This clonotype was picked up many times. The V gene is TRBV6-5, the J gene TRBJ2-2, with a tentative D call TRBD2 (6 bases). The germline CDR1 and CDR2 sequences are MNHEY and SVGAGI. There are 14 residues in the CDR3. Trimming pared 5 bases from V and 7 bases from J, leaving 14 bases between. CDR3 in DNA: TGTGCCAGCAGTGACGAACCGGGAGACGGGGAGCTGTTTTTT. It codes for CASSDEPGDGELFF.

This clonotype was recorded at least ten times. The V call is TRBV29-1, the J call TRBJ2-2; D unclear. Between the trimmed V and J ends, which lost 4 bases and 1 base, there was a span of 10 bases. Per the germline V gene, CDR1 is SQVTM and CDR2 is ANQGSEA. The CDR3 has 14 residues. The CDR3: CSVGTTMNTGELFF. The CDR3 DNA reads as TGCAGCGTTGGTACGACCATGAACACCGGGGAGCTGTTTTTT.

The chain has TRBV29-1 and TRBJ1-2, with D perhaps matching TRBD1 (6 bases). The CDR3 contains 13 residues. In germline, CDR1 is SQVTM, CDR2 ANQGSEA. V lost 4 bases and J 6 bases, leaving 15 bases between the germline ends. The CDR3 DNA is TGCAGCGTTGTGTGGGGGCAGGTTCATGGCTACACCTTC. The encoded protein is CSVVWGQVHGYTF. Using reference TRBV29-1 and TRBJ1-2 for the parts outside the CDR3, the full variable domain is SAVISQKPSRDICQRGTSLTIQCQVDSQVTMMFWYRQQPGQSLTLIATANQGSEATYESGFVIDKFPISRPNLTFSTLTVSNMSPEDSSIYLCSVVWGQVHGYTFGSGTRLTVV.

This clonotype was detected ten times or more. The V and J genes are TRBV5-1 and TRBJ2-2, with 9 bases matching TRBD2. Germline trimming cut 3 bases from V and 3 bases from J; bases unmatched to any gene: 12. This CDR3 has 18 residues. Germline-derived CDR1 and CDR2 are SGHRS and YFSETQ. In nucleotides, the CDR3 is TGCGCCAGCAGCTCGATAGCGGGAGCGGGTCGATACACCGGGGAGCTGTTTTTT. Translation gives CASSSIAGAGRYTGELFF.